This T cell receptor beta chain was found in a study of shared clonotypes between healthy human individuals. The study, taken as a whole, reports: A generally larger estimated richness was seen in naive subsets than in memory subsets.

Germline loops: CDR1 LGHNA, CDR2 YSLEER. This CDR3 has 16 amino acids. V shed 2 bases, J shed 4 bases, and the junction held 8 bases outside the gene matches. Worth noting for this clone: The target antigen is unknown.

The method was immunoSEQ multiplex PCR; TCRdb's version includes in-frame clones alone and lacks a portion of them. Among 2 million to 2.5 million clones listed, around 95% were seen once. This chain connects TRBV4-3 to TRBJ2-7; 10 nucleotides line up with TRBD2. The sample comprised naive CD4+ T cells sorted from blood. As for subset: CD45RA+ positively selected. The TCR comes from a man aged 18 to 29 in good health. CDR3 DNA: TGCGCCAGCAGCCAATCCCGGACTAGCGGTTTGTACGAGCAGTACTTC. Encoded protein: CASSQSRTSGLYEQYF.